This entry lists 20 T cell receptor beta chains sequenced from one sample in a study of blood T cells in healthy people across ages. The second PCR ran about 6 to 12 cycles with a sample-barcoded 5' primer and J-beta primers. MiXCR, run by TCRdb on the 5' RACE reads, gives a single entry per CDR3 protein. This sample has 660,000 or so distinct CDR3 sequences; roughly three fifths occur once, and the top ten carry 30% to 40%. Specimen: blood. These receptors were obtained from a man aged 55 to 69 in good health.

CDR3 amino acids: CASRVLAGGSQETQYF. The CDR3 DNA is TGTGCCAGCAGAGTACTAGCGGGGGGGTCCCAAGAGACCCAGTACTTC. The chain has TRBV6-2 or TRBV6-3 and TRBJ2-5; 13 bases align to TRBD2. This CDR3 region has 16 residues. With V trimmed by 6 bases and J by 1 base, 5 bases remained unmatched. The germline gives CDR1 MNHEY, CDR2 SVGEGT.

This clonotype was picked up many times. CDR3 nucleotide sequence: TGTGCCAGCAGCGCCTGGGGCGGAGGAAGTTTATATGGCTACACCTTC. It specifies CASSAWGGGSLYGYTF. This chain connects TRBV7-2 to TRBJ1-2; a weak D match, TRBD1 (5 bases). Germline-derived CDR1 and CDR2 are SGHTA and FQGNSA. The ends were cut back, 5 bases at V and 5 bases at J, with 21 bases in the middle. This CDR3 has 16 residues.

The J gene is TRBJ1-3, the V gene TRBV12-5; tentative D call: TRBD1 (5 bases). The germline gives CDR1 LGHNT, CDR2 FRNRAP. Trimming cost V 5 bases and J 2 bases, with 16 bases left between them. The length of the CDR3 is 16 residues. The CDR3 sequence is CASGTRFEGPGNTIYF. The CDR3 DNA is TGTGCTAGTGGTACCAGGTTCGAGGGGCCTGGAAACACCATATATTTT.

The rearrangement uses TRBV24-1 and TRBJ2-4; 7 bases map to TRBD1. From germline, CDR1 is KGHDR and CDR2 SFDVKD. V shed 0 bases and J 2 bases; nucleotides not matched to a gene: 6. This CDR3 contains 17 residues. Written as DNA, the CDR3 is TGTGCCACCAGTGATTTGGGCGTGACAGGGACCAAAAACATTCAGTACTTC. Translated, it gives CATSDLGVTGTKNIQYF.

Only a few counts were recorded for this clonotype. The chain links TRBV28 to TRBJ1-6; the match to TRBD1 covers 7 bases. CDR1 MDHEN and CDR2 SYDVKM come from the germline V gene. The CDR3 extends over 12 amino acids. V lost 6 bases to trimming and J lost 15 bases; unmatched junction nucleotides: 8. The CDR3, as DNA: TGTGCCAGCAGCAGACAGGGTTTGGGCCTCCACTTT. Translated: CASSRQGLGLHF.

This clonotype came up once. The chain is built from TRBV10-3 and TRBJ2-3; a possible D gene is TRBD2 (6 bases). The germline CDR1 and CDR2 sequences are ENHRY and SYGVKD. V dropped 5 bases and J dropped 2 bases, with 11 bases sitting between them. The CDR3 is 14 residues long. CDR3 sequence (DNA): TGTGCCATCAGTCGACTAGATTCCACAGATACGCAGTATTTT. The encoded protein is CAISRLDSTDTQYF.

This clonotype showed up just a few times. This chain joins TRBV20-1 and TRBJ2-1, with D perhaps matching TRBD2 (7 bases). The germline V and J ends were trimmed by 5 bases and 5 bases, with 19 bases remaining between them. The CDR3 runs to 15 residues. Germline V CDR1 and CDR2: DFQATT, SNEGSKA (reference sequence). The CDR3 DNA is TGCAGTGCTCGTGAAGGGGGGGCTCTTGACAATGAGCAGTTCTTC. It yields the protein CSAREGGALDNEQFF.

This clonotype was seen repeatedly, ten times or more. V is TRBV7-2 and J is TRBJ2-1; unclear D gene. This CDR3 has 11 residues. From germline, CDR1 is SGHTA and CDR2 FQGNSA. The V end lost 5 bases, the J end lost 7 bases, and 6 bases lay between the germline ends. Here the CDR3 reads CASSLLNEQFF. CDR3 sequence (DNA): TGTGCCAGCAGCCTGCTGAATGAGCAGTTCTTC.

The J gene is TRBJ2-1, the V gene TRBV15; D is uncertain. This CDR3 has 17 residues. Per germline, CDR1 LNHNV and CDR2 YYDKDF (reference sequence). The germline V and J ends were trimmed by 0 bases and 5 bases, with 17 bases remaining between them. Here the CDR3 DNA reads TGTGCCACCAGCAGAGATCTAAGCGCAGGCAGGAACAATGAGCAGTTCTTC. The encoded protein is CATSRDLSAGRNNEQFF.

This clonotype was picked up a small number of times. Written as DNA, the CDR3 is TGTGCCAGCAGCTTATGGGGCACCTCTGGGGCCAACGTCCTGACTTTC. Protein product: CASSLWGTSGANVLTF. The chain carries TRBV7-9 and TRBJ2-6; weak D call: TRBD1 (5 bases). The ends were cut back, 2 bases at V and 0 bases at J, with 8 bases in the middle. The CDR3 consists of 16 residues. Germline assignment: CDR1 SEHNR and CDR2 FQNEAQ (reference sequence).

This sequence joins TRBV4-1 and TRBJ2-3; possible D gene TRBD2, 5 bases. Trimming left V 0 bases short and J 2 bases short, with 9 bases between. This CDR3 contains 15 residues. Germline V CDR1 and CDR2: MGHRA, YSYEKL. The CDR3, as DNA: TGCGCCAGCAGCCAAGATGAGGGAGCCACAGATACGCAGTATTTT. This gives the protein CASSQDEGATDTQYF.

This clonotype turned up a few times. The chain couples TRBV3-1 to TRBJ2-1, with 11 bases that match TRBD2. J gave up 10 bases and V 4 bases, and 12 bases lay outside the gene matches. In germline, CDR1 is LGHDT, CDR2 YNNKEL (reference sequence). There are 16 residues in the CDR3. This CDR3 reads CASSRRVAGGPKEQFF. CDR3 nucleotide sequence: TGTGCCAGCAGCCGACGGGTAGCGGGGGGGCCAAAAGAGCAGTTCTTC.

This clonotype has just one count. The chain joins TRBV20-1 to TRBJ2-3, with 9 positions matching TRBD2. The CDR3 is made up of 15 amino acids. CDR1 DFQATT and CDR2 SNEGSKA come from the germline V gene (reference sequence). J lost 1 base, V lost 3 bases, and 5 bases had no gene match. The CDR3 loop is CSASLAGGGTDTQYF. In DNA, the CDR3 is TGCAGTGCTAGTCTGGCGGGGGGGGGCACAGATACGCAGTATTTT.

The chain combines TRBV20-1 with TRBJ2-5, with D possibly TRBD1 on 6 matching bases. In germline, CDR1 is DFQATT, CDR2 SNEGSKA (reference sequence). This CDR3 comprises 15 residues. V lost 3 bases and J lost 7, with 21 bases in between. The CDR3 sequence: CSARSSFGGLGTQYF. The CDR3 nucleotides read TGCAGTGCTAGGTCTTCCTTTGGGGGCCTGGGGACCCAGTACTTC.

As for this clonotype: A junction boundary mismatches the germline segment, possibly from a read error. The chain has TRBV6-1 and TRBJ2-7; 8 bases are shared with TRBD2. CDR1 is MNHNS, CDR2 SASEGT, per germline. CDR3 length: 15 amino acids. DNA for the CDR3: TGTGCCGGCAGTGGCTCCGGGACTAGGACCTACGAGCAGTACTTC. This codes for CAGSGSGTRTYEQYF.

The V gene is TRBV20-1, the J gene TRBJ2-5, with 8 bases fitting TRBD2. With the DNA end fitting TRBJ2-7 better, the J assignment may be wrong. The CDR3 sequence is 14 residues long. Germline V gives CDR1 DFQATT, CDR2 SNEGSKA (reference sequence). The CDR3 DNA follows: TGCAGTGCCTTAAGCGGGGGACAAAACTACGAGCAGTACTTC. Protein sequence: CSALSGGQNYEQYF.

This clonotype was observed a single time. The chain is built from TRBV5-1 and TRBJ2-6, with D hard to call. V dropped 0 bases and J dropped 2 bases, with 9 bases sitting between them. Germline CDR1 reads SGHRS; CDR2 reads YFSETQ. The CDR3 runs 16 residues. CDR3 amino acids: CASSLDPGPGANVLTF. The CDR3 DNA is TGCGCCAGCAGCTTGGACCCCGGGCCTGGGGCCAACGTCCTGACTTTC. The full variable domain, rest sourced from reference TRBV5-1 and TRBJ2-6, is KAGVTQTPRYLIKTRGQQVTLSCSPISGHRSVSWYQQTPGQGLQFLFEYFSETQRNKGNFPGRFSGRQFSNSRSEMNVSTLELGDSALYLCASSLDPGPGANVLTFGAGSRLTVL.

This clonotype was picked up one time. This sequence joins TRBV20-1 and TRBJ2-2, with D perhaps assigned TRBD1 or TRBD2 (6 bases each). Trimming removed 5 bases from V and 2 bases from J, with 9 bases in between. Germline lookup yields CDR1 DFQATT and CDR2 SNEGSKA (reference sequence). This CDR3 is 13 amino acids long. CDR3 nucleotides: TGCAGTGCTGGGGGGCCCAACACCGGGGAGCTGTTTTTT. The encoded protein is CSAGGPNTGELFF.

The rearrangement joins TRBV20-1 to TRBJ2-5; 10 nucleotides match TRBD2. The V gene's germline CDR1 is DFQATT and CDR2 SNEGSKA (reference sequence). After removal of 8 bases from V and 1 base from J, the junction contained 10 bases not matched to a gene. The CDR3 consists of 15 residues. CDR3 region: CSSVLAGRPQETQYF. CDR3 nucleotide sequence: TGCAGTTCTGTACTAGCGGGGAGGCCCCAAGAGACCCAGTACTTC.

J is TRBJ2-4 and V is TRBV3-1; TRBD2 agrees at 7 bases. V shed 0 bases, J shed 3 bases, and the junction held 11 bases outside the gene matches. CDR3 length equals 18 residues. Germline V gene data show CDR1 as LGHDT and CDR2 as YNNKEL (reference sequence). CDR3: CASSQEGLSQVGKNIQYF. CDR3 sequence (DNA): TGTGCCAGCAGCCAAGAGGGACTATCCCAGGTCGGCAAAAACATTCAGTACTTC.